The rows below give T cell receptor beta chains drawn from one sample of a study of blood T cell repertoires in COVID-19. Only in-frame clones appear in the TCRdb table, and some are missing; sequencing was by immunoSEQ multiplex PCR. Among about 45,000 clones listed, around four fifths were seen once. The material sequenced was peripheral blood. These receptor sequences come from a man aged 45-60 years with active COVID-19. Each CDR3 is given with its conserved first and last residue. A D gene is named only where the DNA matches it firmly. Rows give clone size only sometimes, using once, few, many, or a class for an expanded clone.

d_gene: NA
v_gene: TRBV7-9
abundance: NA
j_gene: TRBJ2-3
CDR3nt: TGTGCCAGCAACCTAGGGACTAGCACAGATACGCAGTATTTT
CDR3aa: CASNLGTSTDTQYF

d_gene: NA
v_gene: TRBV11-3
abundance: NA
j_gene: TRBJ1-2
CDR3nt: TGTGCCAGCAGCCTCGACAGTTACTATGGCTACACCTTC
CDR3aa: CASSLDSYYGYTF

d_gene: NA
v_gene: TRBV5-6
abundance: NA
j_gene: TRBJ1-5
CDR3nt: TGTGCCAGCAGCTTGGGGAGGTTCGATCAGCCCCAGCATTTT
CDR3aa: CASSLGRFDQPQHF

d_gene: TRBD1
v_gene: TRBV5-1
abundance: once
j_gene: TRBJ2-7
CDR3nt: TGCGCCAGCAGCTTGGACAGGGGGAGAGACGAGCAGTACTTC
CDR3aa: CASSLDRGRDEQYF

d_gene: NA
v_gene: TRBV7-2
abundance: NA
j_gene: TRBJ1-5
CDR3nt: TGTGCCAGCAGCTTAGCGCGGACAGTCGGACGCAATCAGCCCCAGCATTTT
CDR3aa: CASSLARTVGRNQPQHF

d_gene: TRBD1
v_gene: TRBV7-3
abundance: NA
j_gene: TRBJ2-3
CDR3nt: TGTGCCAGCAGCAAGACAGGGGGCGCAGCAGATACGCAGTATTTT
CDR3aa: CASSKTGGAADTQYF

d_gene: NA
v_gene: TRBV7-9
abundance: NA
j_gene: TRBJ1-1
CDR3nt: TGTGCCGGAGAGCCCGGGACAACGAACACTGAAGCTTTCTTT
CDR3aa: CAGEPGTTNTEAFF

d_gene: NA
v_gene: TRBV25-1
abundance: NA
j_gene: TRBJ1-6
CDR3nt: TGTGCCAGCAGTGAATCCGGGTCTCTGGTTTCACCCCTCCACTTT
CDR3aa: CASSESGSLVSPLHF

d_gene: TRBD1
v_gene: TRBV19
abundance: NA
j_gene: TRBJ2-7
CDR3nt: TGTGCCAGTAGTAAGGCCGGGACAGAAGGCGAGCAGTACTTC
CDR3aa: CASSKAGTEGEQYF

d_gene: TRBD1
v_gene: TRBV7-2
abundance: NA
j_gene: TRBJ2-7
CDR3nt: TGTGCCAGCAGCTTGGACAGGGGAACATGGGAGCAGTACTTC
CDR3aa: CASSLDRGTWEQYF

d_gene: NA
v_gene: TRBV3-1/TRBV3-2
abundance: NA
j_gene: TRBJ2-2
CDR3nt: TGTGCCAGCAGCCAAGAGAGACAGGTGGGGACCGGGGAGCTGTTTTTT
CDR3aa: CASSQERQVGTGELFF

d_gene: TRBD2
v_gene: TRBV28
abundance: few
j_gene: TRBJ2-1
CDR3nt: TGTGCCAGCAGCCCCACTAGCGGGAGGATCAATGAGCAGTTCTTC
CDR3aa: CASSPTSGRINEQFF

d_gene: TRBD2
v_gene: TRBV7-9
abundance: NA
j_gene: TRBJ2-3
CDR3nt: TGTGCCAGCAGCCCCACTAGCGGGAGCGCAGATACGCAGTATTTT
CDR3aa: CASSPTSGSADTQYF

d_gene: TRBD1
v_gene: TRBV6-2/TRBV6-3
abundance: NA
j_gene: TRBJ1-6
CDR3nt: TGTGCCAGCAGCCGCGGGACAGGGGGCTATTCACCCCTCCACTTT
CDR3aa: CASSRGTGGYSPLHF

d_gene: NA
v_gene: TRBV9
abundance: NA
j_gene: TRBJ2-2
CDR3nt: TGTGCCAGCAGCTCGAGGGGGCGGGGGAACACCGGGGAGCTGTTTTTT
CDR3aa: CASSSRGRGNTGELFF

d_gene: TRBD2
v_gene: TRBV5-4
abundance: NA
j_gene: TRBJ2-5
CDR3nt: TGTGCCAGCAGCACCGGACTAGCGGGAGGGGGTGAGACCCAGTACTTC
CDR3aa: CASSTGLAGGGETQYF

d_gene: NA
v_gene: TRBV11-2
abundance: few
j_gene: TRBJ2-3
CDR3nt: TGTGCCAGCAGCTCGACAGGTCTCGATACGCAGTATTTT
CDR3aa: CASSSTGLDTQYF

d_gene: TRBD1
v_gene: TRBV7-8
abundance: NA
j_gene: TRBJ1-6
CDR3nt: TGTGCCAGTGTCCGGGACAGAAATTCACCCCTCCACTTT
CDR3aa: CASVRDRNSPLHF

d_gene: TRBD1
v_gene: TRBV24-1
abundance: NA
j_gene: TRBJ2-2
CDR3nt: TGTGCCACCCAACTAGGGACAGGGTACACCGGGGAGCTGTTTTTT
CDR3aa: CATQLGTGYTGELFF

d_gene: TRBD1
v_gene: TRBV5-1
abundance: NA
j_gene: TRBJ2-6
CDR3nt: TGCGCCAGCAGCAACCGCGCCCGACAGGGGGCAAGCTCTGGGGCCAACGTCCTGACTTTC
CDR3aa: CASSNRARQGASSGANVLTF

d_gene: TRBD1
v_gene: TRBV18
abundance: NA
j_gene: TRBJ1-5
CDR3nt: TGTGCCAGCTCACCACGGACAGGGAGCAATCAGCCCCAGCATTTT
CDR3aa: CASSPRTGSNQPQHF

d_gene: NA
v_gene: TRBV14
abundance: NA
j_gene: TRBJ2-2
CDR3nt: TGTGCCAGCAGCCAAGATCGGGCCGGGGAGCTGTTTTTT
CDR3aa: CASSQDRAGELFF

d_gene: TRBD1
v_gene: TRBV15
abundance: once
j_gene: TRBJ2-3
CDR3nt: TGTGCCACCAGCAGAGTAACAGGGGGCTTCGTTCCAGATACGCAGTATTTT
CDR3aa: CATSRVTGGFVPDTQYF

d_gene: NA
v_gene: TRBV7-6
abundance: NA
j_gene: TRBJ2-7
CDR3nt: TGTGCCAGCAGCTCCCGGCCAGGCTACTCCTACGAGCAGTACTTC
CDR3aa: CASSSRPGYSYEQYF

d_gene: NA
v_gene: TRBV19
abundance: NA
j_gene: TRBJ2-1
CDR3nt: TGTGCCAGTATCGGGCAGGGCTACAATGAGCAGTTCTTC
CDR3aa: CASIGQGYNEQFF

d_gene: NA
v_gene: TRBV4-3
abundance: NA
j_gene: TRBJ2-7
CDR3nt: TGCGCCAGCAGCCACGGTGGTGGGGGAGGCGAGCAGTACTTC
CDR3aa: CASSHGGGGGEQYF

d_gene: NA
v_gene: TRBV2
abundance: few
j_gene: TRBJ1-2
CDR3nt: TGTGCCAGCAGTATAACAGGGTTCTATGGCTACACCTTC
CDR3aa: CASSITGFYGYTF

d_gene: NA
v_gene: TRBV19
abundance: NA
j_gene: TRBJ2-7
CDR3nt: TGTGCCAGTAGCGCCCGGGAAGCGGTCGGCGAGCAGTACTTC
CDR3aa: CASSAREAVGEQYF

d_gene: TRBD1
v_gene: TRBV7-2
abundance: NA
j_gene: TRBJ1-1
CDR3nt: TGTGCCAGCAGCTTATGGGGACAGGGGAACACTGAAGCTTTCTTT
CDR3aa: CASSLWGQGNTEAFF

d_gene: NA
v_gene: TRBV4-1
abundance: NA
j_gene: TRBJ1-5
CDR3nt: TGCGCCAGCAGCCAAGTAGGGGCGCGTCAGCCCCAGCATTTT
CDR3aa: CASSQVGARQPQHF

d_gene: TRBD1
v_gene: TRBV2
abundance: once
j_gene: TRBJ1-6
CDR3nt: TGTGCCATCCCAACAGGGGATCCGGTTAATTCACCCCTCCACTTT
CDR3aa: CAIPTGDPVNSPLHF

d_gene: TRBD2
v_gene: TRBV4-2
abundance: NA
j_gene: TRBJ2-5
CDR3nt: TGTGCCAGCAGCCAAGAGACTAGCGGGGGGGTCGGTACCCAGTACTTC
CDR3aa: CASSQETSGGVGTQYF

d_gene: TRBD1
v_gene: TRBV7-2
abundance: NA
j_gene: TRBJ1-4
CDR3nt: TGTGCCAGCAGCTTAAGGGGGCGTCCTAATGAAAAACTGTTTTTT
CDR3aa: CASSLRGRPNEKLFF

d_gene: TRBD2
v_gene: TRBV6-2/TRBV6-3
abundance: NA
j_gene: TRBJ2-5
CDR3nt: TGTGCCAGCAGCCACGGACTAGCGGGAGTTGCAGAGACCCAGTACTTC
CDR3aa: CASSHGLAGVAETQYF

d_gene: TRBD2
v_gene: TRBV28
abundance: NA
j_gene: TRBJ2-7
CDR3nt: TGTGCCAGCAAATTAGCGGGAGGGATCTACGAGCAGTACTTC
CDR3aa: CASKLAGGIYEQYF

d_gene: TRBD2
v_gene: TRBV11-2
abundance: NA
j_gene: TRBJ2-3
CDR3nt: TGTGCCAGCAGCTTAGGCGGGACTAGCGGATATACGCAGTATTTT
CDR3aa: CASSLGGTSGYTQYF

d_gene: NA
v_gene: TRBV6-2/TRBV6-3
abundance: once
j_gene: TRBJ1-1
CDR3nt: TGTGCCAGCAGTTACTCTCTGACGGGAGCTTTCTTT
CDR3aa: CASSYSLTGAFF

d_gene: NA
v_gene: TRBV4-2
abundance: few
j_gene: TRBJ2-5
CDR3nt: TGTGCCAGCAGCCAGGCGGGTCCCGTGTCGGAGACCCAGTACTTC
CDR3aa: CASSQAGPVSETQYF

d_gene: NA
v_gene: TRBV10-3
abundance: few
j_gene: TRBJ2-2
CDR3nt: TGTGCCACCTGGGGGCAGGCGAACACCGGGGAGCTGTTTTTT
CDR3aa: CATWGQANTGELFF

d_gene: NA
v_gene: TRBV28
abundance: NA
j_gene: TRBJ2-3
CDR3nt: TGTGCCAGCAGATCGGGGGGGCAGGGGGATGATACGCAGTATTTT
CDR3aa: CASRSGGQGDDTQYF

d_gene: TRBD2
v_gene: TRBV2
abundance: NA
j_gene: TRBJ2-3
CDR3nt: TGTGCCAGCAGTCCCGTAGCGGGGGGCACATATACGCAGTATTTT
CDR3aa: CASSPVAGGTYTQYF

d_gene: TRBD1
v_gene: TRBV7-2
abundance: NA
j_gene: TRBJ2-3
CDR3nt: TGTGCCAGCAGCCCGGGACAGCTCCACACAGATACGCAGTATTTT
CDR3aa: CASSPGQLHTDTQYF

d_gene: TRBD2
v_gene: TRBV7-6
abundance: NA
j_gene: TRBJ2-1
CDR3nt: TGTGCCAGCAGCCTCGGGACTAGCGGGAGATTATACAATGAGCAGTTCTTC
CDR3aa: CASSLGTSGRLYNEQFF

d_gene: TRBD1
v_gene: TRBV7-9
abundance: few
j_gene: TRBJ1-5
CDR3nt: TGTGCCAGCAGCACCGGGACAGGGACTGGACAGCCCCAGCATTTT
CDR3aa: CASSTGTGTGQPQHF

d_gene: TRBD2
v_gene: TRBV25-1
abundance: NA
j_gene: TRBJ2-1
CDR3nt: TGTGCCAGCAGGGGCCCGGGACTAGCGGGGAAGTTCTTC
CDR3aa: CASRGPGLAGKFF

d_gene: NA
v_gene: TRBV6-2/TRBV6-3
abundance: NA
j_gene: TRBJ1-3
CDR3nt: TGTGCCAGCAGTTACGATGGGCGAAACACCATATATTTT
CDR3aa: CASSYDGRNTIYF

d_gene: TRBD2
v_gene: TRBV14
abundance: NA
j_gene: TRBJ2-1
CDR3nt: TGTGCCAGCAGCCATGGGACTAGCTCGGCTGAGCAGTTCTTC
CDR3aa: CASSHGTSSAEQFF

d_gene: NA
v_gene: TRBV13
abundance: NA
j_gene: TRBJ1-6
CDR3nt: TGTGCCAGCAGCTTACTTTCAGGGGATAATTCACCCCTCCACTTT
CDR3aa: CASSLLSGDNSPLHF

d_gene: NA
v_gene: TRBV28
abundance: medium-sized
j_gene: TRBJ1-5
CDR3nt: TGTGCCAGCAGTTTTCCTAGACAGCCCCAGCATTTT
CDR3aa: CASSFPRQPQHF

d_gene: NA
v_gene: TRBV2
abundance: once
j_gene: TRBJ1-2
CDR3nt: TGTGCCAGCAGTGATGGGGGGTTTATTGGCTACACCTTC
CDR3aa: CASSDGGFIGYTF